Listed below are T cell receptor beta chains from one sample, sequenced in a study of shared clonotypes between healthy human individuals. Assay used: immunoSEQ multiplex PCR; TCRdb lists only in-frame clones, some missing. The sample carries a few million clones, approximately 94% recorded once. What was sequenced was naive CD4+ T cells sorted from blood. The receptor set was obtained from a man between 18 and 35 years old in good health. The CDR3 runs from the conserved cysteine through the conserved F or W. The D gene is left open where the match is weak. Expanded clones are given a class, and other clones once, few, many or no size at all.

clone size: NA; V gene: TRBV7-9; CDR3 length: 16; J gene: TRBJ2-1; D gene: TRBD2; CDR3 DNA: TGTGCCAGCAGCTTAGGGACTGGCGGGGGGGTTAATGAGCAGTTCTTC; CDR3 protein: CASSLGTGGGVNEQFF
clone size: NA; V gene: TRBV27; CDR3 length: 16; J gene: TRBJ1-6; D gene: NA; CDR3 DNA: TGTGCCAGCAGTTTGGGAAGCCAAAGCTATAATTCACCCCTCCACTTT; CDR3 protein: CASSLGSQSYNSPLHF
clone size: NA; V gene: TRBV29-1; CDR3 length: 13; J gene: TRBJ1-1; D gene: NA; CDR3 DNA: TGCAGCGTTGCTGCGGGGGAAGACACTGAAGCTTTCTTT; CDR3 protein: CSVAAGEDTEAFF
clone size: NA; V gene: TRBV11-2; CDR3 length: 13; J gene: TRBJ2-5; D gene: NA; CDR3 DNA: TGTGCCAGCAACCCCGGACAGCAAGAGACCCAGTACTTC; CDR3 protein: CASNPGQQETQYF
clone size: once; V gene: TRBV6-6; CDR3 length: 14; J gene: TRBJ2-3; D gene: TRBD1; CDR3 DNA: TGTGCCAGCAGTGACCCGGGACAGGGTAGGGGAAAGTATTTT; CDR3 protein: CASSDPGQGRGKYF
clone size: NA; V gene: TRBV29-1; CDR3 length: 12; J gene: TRBJ2-5; D gene: NA; CDR3 DNA: TGCAGCGCCCGACAATACCAAGAGACCCAGTACTTC; CDR3 protein: CSARQYQETQYF
clone size: once; V gene: TRBV5-6; CDR3 length: 16; J gene: TRBJ2-3; D gene: NA; CDR3 DNA: TGTGCCAGCAGCTCCATTCTCCCGGGGTCCACAGATACGCAGTATTTT; CDR3 protein: CASSSILPGSTDTQYF
clone size: NA; V gene: TRBV30; CDR3 length: 15; J gene: TRBJ2-2; D gene: NA; CDR3 DNA: TGTGCCTGGAGTTGGCAAGGCCAGAACACCGGGGAGCTGTTTTTT; CDR3 protein: CAWSWQGQNTGELFF
clone size: NA; V gene: TRBV30; CDR3 length: 16; J gene: TRBJ2-7; D gene: NA; CDR3 DNA: TGTGCCTGGAGTGTTCTAAAAGTGTGGGGGAACTACGAGCAGTACTTC; CDR3 protein: CAWSVLKVWGNYEQYF
clone size: NA; V gene: TRBV6-6; CDR3 length: 15; J gene: TRBJ1-6; D gene: NA; CDR3 DNA: TGTGCCAGCAGTTACGGGGGGCTTGGTAATTCACCCCTCCACTTT; CDR3 protein: CASSYGGLGNSPLHF
clone size: NA; V gene: TRBV7-2; CDR3 length: 14; J gene: TRBJ1-1; D gene: NA; CDR3 DNA: TGTGCCAGCAGCTTCGGACGGCCGAACACTGAAGCTTTCTTT; CDR3 protein: CASSFGRPNTEAFF
clone size: NA; V gene: TRBV7-2; CDR3 length: 15; J gene: TRBJ1-2; D gene: NA; CDR3 DNA: TGTGCCAGCAGATTTGACAGAACCTTTAACTATGGCTACACCTTC; CDR3 protein: CASRFDRTFNYGYTF
clone size: NA; V gene: TRBV6-5; CDR3 length: 15; J gene: TRBJ1-4; D gene: TRBD1; CDR3 DNA: TGTGCCAGCAGTTACACGGGACAGGGTGGTGAAAAACTGTTTTTT; CDR3 protein: CASSYTGQGGEKLFF
clone size: NA; V gene: TRBV9; CDR3 length: 14; J gene: TRBJ1-2; D gene: NA; CDR3 DNA: TGTGCCAGCAGCGTAGTTGGGGGGCTCGAAGGCTACACCTTC; CDR3 protein: CASSVVGGLEGYTF